This TCR beta chain appears in the sequencing data of a study of blood T cell repertoires in COVID-19. V was pared by 4 bases and J by 4 bases, with 15 bases between. Germline V gene data show CDR1 as MGHRA and CDR2 as YSYEKL. The length of the CDR3 is 15 residues. The method was immunoSEQ multiplex PCR; TCRdb's version includes in-frame clones alone and lacks a portion of them. This table has roughly 300,000 clones, around 85% appearing once. This chain uses TRBV4-1 with TRBJ2-3; possibly TRBD2 for D (6 bases). The receptor's source is a woman aged 25 to 39 with COVID-19, enrolled during active disease. The material sequenced was peripheral blood. The DNA of the CDR3 is TGCGCCAGCAGCCCGGGACGGGGGACTTCAGATACGCAGTATTTT. It translates to CASSPGRGTSDTQYF.